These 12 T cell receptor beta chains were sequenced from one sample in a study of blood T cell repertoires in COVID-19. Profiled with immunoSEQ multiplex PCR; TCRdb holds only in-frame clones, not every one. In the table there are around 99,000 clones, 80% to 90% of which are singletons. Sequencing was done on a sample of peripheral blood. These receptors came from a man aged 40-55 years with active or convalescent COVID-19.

CDR3 in amino acids: CASSSEAGVEQFF. The CDR3 bases are TGTGCCAGCAGCTCAGAAGCGGGAGTTGAGCAGTTCTTC. J is TRBJ2-1 and V is TRBV7-9, with 8 positions matching TRBD2. CDR1 and CDR2 (germline): SEHNR, FQNEAQ (reference sequence). Germline trimming cut 4 bases from V and 9 bases from J; bases unmatched to any gene: 5. CDR3 length: 13 amino acids.

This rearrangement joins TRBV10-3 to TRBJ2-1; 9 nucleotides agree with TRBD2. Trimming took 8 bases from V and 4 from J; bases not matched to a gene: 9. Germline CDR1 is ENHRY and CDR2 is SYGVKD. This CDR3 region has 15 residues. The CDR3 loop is CAIAPRTSEYNEQFF. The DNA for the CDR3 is TGTGCCATCGCCCCTCGGACTAGCGAGTACAATGAGCAGTTCTTC.

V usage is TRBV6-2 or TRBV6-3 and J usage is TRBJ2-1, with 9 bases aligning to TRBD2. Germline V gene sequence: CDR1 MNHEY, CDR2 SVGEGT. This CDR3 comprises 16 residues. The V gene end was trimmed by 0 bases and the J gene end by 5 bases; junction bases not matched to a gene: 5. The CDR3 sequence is CASSYSSGRIDNEQFF. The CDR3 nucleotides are TGTGCCAGCAGTTACTCTAGCGGGAGAATCGACAATGAGCAGTTCTTC.

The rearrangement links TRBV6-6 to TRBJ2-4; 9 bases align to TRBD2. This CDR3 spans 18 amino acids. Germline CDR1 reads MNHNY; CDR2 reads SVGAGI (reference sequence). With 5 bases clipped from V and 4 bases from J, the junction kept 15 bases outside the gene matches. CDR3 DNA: TGTGCCAGCAGTCTCTCTAGATGGGCTAGCGGGGTAAAAAACATTCAGTACTTC. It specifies CASSLSRWASGVKNIQYF.

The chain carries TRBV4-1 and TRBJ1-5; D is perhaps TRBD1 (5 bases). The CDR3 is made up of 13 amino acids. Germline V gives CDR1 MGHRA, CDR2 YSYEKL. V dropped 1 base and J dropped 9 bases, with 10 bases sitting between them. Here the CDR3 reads CASSQGAGGPQHF. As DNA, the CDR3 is TGCGCCAGCAGCCAAGGGGCGGGGGGGCCCCAGCATTTT.

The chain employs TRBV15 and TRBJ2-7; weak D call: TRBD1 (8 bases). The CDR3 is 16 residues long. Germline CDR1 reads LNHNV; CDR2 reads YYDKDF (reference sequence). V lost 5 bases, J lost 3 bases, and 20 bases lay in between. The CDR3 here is CATSGEQGGFLYEQYF. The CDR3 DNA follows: TGTGCCACCAGCGGCGAACAGGGGGGGTTTCTCTACGAGCAGTACTTC.

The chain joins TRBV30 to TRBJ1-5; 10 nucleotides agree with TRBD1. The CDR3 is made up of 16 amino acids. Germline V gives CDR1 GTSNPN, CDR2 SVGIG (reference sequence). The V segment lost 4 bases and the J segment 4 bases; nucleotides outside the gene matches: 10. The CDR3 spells CAWNLKGTGVNQPQHF. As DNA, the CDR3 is TGTGCCTGGAACTTAAAAGGGACAGGGGTTAATCAGCCCCAGCATTTT.

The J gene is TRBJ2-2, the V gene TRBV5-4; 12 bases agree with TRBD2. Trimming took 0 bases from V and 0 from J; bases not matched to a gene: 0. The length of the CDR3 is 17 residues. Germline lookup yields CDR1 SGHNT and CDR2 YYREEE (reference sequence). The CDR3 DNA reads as TGTGCCAGCAGCTTGGGACTAGCGGGAGCGAACACCGGGGAGCTGTTTTTT. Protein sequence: CASSLGLAGANTGELFF.

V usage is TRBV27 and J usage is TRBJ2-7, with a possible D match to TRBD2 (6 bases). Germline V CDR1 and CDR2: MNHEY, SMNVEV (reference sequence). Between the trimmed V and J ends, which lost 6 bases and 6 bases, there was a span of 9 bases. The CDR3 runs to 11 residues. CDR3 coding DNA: TGTGCCAGCAGGGGAGCGGGCGAGCAGTACTTC. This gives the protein CASRGAGEQYF.

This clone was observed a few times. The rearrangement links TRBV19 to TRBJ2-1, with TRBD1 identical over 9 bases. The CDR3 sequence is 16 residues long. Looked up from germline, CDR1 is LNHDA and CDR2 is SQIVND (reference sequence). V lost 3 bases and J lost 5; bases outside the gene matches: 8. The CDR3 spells CASSIIINRGHNEQFF. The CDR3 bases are TGTGCCAGTAGTATCATAATTAACAGGGGGCACAATGAGCAGTTCTTC.

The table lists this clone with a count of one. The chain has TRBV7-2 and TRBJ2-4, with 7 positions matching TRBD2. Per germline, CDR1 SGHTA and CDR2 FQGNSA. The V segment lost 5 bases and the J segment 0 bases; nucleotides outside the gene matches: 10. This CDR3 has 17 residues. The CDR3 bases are TGTGCCAGCAGCCCCGGTGGGGGGGAGGGAGCCAAAAACATTCAGTACTTC. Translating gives CASSPGGGEGAKNIQYF.

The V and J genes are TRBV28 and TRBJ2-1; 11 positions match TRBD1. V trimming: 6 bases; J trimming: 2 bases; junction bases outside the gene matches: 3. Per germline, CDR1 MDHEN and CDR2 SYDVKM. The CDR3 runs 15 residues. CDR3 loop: CASRRTGGTYNEQFF. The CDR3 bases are TGTGCCAGCAGAAGGACAGGGGGCACCTACAATGAGCAGTTCTTC.